This passage covers 8 T cell receptor beta chains from one sample sequenced in a study of blood T cells in healthy people across ages. Through a sample-barcoded 5' primer and a J-beta primer mix, a second PCR was run for roughly 6 to 12 cycles. Each CDR3 protein gets one entry after TCRdb re-called the 5' RACE reads with MiXCR. The sample has roughly 1,000,000 distinct CDR3 sequences; about 25% are singletons. These data were also reused for a study on T cells of mothers and their children.

Sequencing input: blood. Source of these receptors: a girl between 2 and 10 years old in good health.

The V call is TRBV3-1, the J call TRBJ1-2, with 8 bases fitting TRBD1. With 3 bases clipped from V and 7 bases from J, the junction kept 7 bases outside the gene matches. This CDR3 has 14 amino acids. The germline gives CDR1 LGHDT, CDR2 YNNKEL (reference sequence). CDR3 coding DNA: TGTGCCAGCAGCCACCTGGGGACAGGACGTGGCTACACCTTC. This sequence encodes CASSHLGTGRGYTF.

V is TRBV13 and J is TRBJ2-5; maybe TRBD2 (5 bases). The CDR3 is 15 amino acids. The germline V gene has CDR1 PRHDT and CDR2 FYEKMQ (reference sequence). V gave up 0 bases and J gave up 5 bases, with 13 bases separating them. As DNA, the CDR3 is TGTGCCAGCAGCTTAGGGACTACCTCCCGGGAGACCCAGTACTTC. Protein product: CASSLGTTSRETQYF.

The CDR3 region has the DNA TGTGCCAGCAGCGGTCCCTCTCTTGCTGAAGCTTTCTTT. Translated: CASSGPSLAEAFF. The chain carries TRBV9 and TRBJ1-1; no clear D. Germline-derived CDR1 and CDR2 are SGDLS and YYNGEE. There are 13 residues in the CDR3. V lost 3 bases and J 6 bases, leaving 12 bases between the germline ends.

The chain recombines TRBV12-3 or TRBV12-4 with TRBJ2-5; TRBD1 is a possible D gene (6 bases). The assigned J gene may be wrong: the sequence end matches TRBJ2-1 better. The CDR3 has 12 residues. This CDR3 reads CASITGSNEQFF. Written as DNA, the CDR3 is TGTGCCAGCATTACAGGGTCCAATGAGCAGTTCTTC.

The genes are TRBV28 and TRBJ2-1, with 7 bases identical to TRBD1. V was pared by 4 bases and J by 6 bases, with 15 bases of the junction left unmatched. CDR1 is MDHEN, CDR2 SYDVKM, per germline. This CDR3 spans 17 amino acids. The CDR3 DNA reads as TGTGCCAGCAGTTCTAACACCAGGGGACAGCCGACCAATGAGCAGTTCTTC. Its protein is CASSSNTRGQPTNEQFF.

The chain carries TRBV20-1 and TRBJ2-5, with D possibly matching TRBD2 (7 bases). Matching the DNA end better, TRBJ2-1 makes the J call doubtful. CDR1 is DFQATT and CDR2 is SNEGSKA in the germline V gene (reference sequence). The CDR3 extends over 15 amino acids. For the CDR3, the DNA is TGCAGTGCTGGGCTAGGGGGGGTACTAACTGATGAGCAGTTCTTC. This encodes CSAGLGGVLTDEQFF.

The V call is TRBV5-1, the J call TRBJ2-5; D is ambiguous. The J call may be in error: the DNA end matches TRBJ2-7 better. Germline V gene sequence: CDR1 SGHRS, CDR2 YFSETQ. This CDR3 is built from 15 residues. The CDR3 DNA follows: TGCGCCAGCAGCTTGGAAAGCTATACCTCCTACGAGCAGTACTTC. Its translation is CASSLESYTSYEQYF.

This chain uses TRBV2 with TRBJ2-1, with a tentative D call TRBD2 (6 bases). Germline V gives CDR1 SNHLY, CDR2 FYNNEI. Trimming pared 6 bases from V and 7 bases from J, leaving 10 bases between. This CDR3 contains 12 residues. For the CDR3, the DNA is TGTGCCAGCAGAAGGGACTTTAATGAGCAGTTCTTC. It is translated as CASRRDFNEQFF. Filled out from reference TRBV2 and TRBJ2-1, the complete variable domain reads EPEVTQTPSHQVTQMGQEVILRCVPISNHLYFYWYRQILGQKVEFLVSFYNNEISEKSEIFDDQFSVERPDGSNFTLKIRSTKLEDSAMYFCASRRDFNEQFFGPGTRLTVL.